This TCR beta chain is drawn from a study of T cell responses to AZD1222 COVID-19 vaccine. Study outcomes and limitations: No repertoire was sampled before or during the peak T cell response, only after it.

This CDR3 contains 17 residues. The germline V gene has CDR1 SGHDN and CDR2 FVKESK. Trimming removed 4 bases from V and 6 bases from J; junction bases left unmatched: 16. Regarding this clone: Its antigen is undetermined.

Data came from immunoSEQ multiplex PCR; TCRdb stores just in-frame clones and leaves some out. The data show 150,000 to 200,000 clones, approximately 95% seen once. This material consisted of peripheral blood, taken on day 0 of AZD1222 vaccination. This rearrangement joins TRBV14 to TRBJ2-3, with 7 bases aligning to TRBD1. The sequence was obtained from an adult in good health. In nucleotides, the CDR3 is TGTGCCAGCAGCCCGCCTTCCGGGACAGCCCCATTGGATACGCAGTATTTT. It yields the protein CASSPPSGTAPLDTQYF.